The clone carrying this TCR beta chain has ten or more counts. The data are from a study of T cells in Graves' hyperthyroidism and ophthalmopathy. V was shortened by 5 bases and J by 9 bases, with 7 bases between the two germline ends. Germline values: CDR1 SNHLY, CDR2 FYNNEI. CDR3 length: 10 residues. Amplified TCR beta CDR3 regions derived from RNA transcripts. When the TCR CDR3 underwent first-round RT-PCR, the HTBI primer set was used. TCRdb re-analysed the multiplex PCR reads in MiXCR, keeping a single row per CDR3 protein. The sample records about 520,000 distinct CDR3 sequences, roughly 24% being singletons.

Material for sequencing was blood. The clonotype comes from a woman in her twenties or thirties with Graves' ophthalmopathy. The V call is TRBV2, the J call TRBJ1-1, with unresolved D. For the CDR3, the DNA is TGTGCCAGCAGTACAACTCAAGCTTTCTTT. Translated: CASSTTQAFF.